A selection of T cell receptor beta chains follows, all from one sample in a study of T cell responses to AZD1222 COVID-19 vaccine. The repertoire was sequenced with immunoSEQ multiplex PCR; TCRdb's copy has only in-frame clones and lacks some. This sample has some 150,000 clones, with 70% to 90% found just once. Material: peripheral blood, obtained 28 days after the second AZD1222 dose. The source of these receptors is an adult who received the AZD1222 COVID-19 vaccine. Each CDR3 is given with its conserved first and last residue. A D gene is named only where the DNA matches it firmly. Expanded clones get a size class; other rows say once, few or many, or leave the size out.

TRBD1,TRBV6-1,TRBJ2-5,once,CASSEIKGAGETQYF,TGTGCCAGCAGTGAAATTAAGGGGGCAGGAGAGACCCAGTACTTC
.,TRBV19,TRBJ1-1,.,CASSIGSEGNTEAFF,TGTGCCAGTAGTATTGGGTCGGAAGGGAACACTGAAGCTTTCTTT
.,TRBV11-2,TRBJ1-1,.,CASLVRGNTEAFF,TGTGCCAGCTTAGTAAGGGGGAACACTGAAGCTTTCTTT
.,TRBV7-3,TRBJ2-1,.,CASSSQTSLGNEQFF,TGTGCCAGCAGCTCGCAAACTAGTTTAGGCAATGAGCAGTTCTTC
.,TRBV3-1/TRBV3-2,TRBJ1-1,.,CASSRPKEGGGVAFF,TGTGCCAGCAGCCGCCCAAAGGAAGGAGGTGGGGTAGCTTTCTTT
TRBD2,TRBV18,TRBJ2-3,.,CASSPTLAGGVTDTQYF,TGTGCCAGCTCACCAACTTTAGCGGGGGGCGTCACAGATACGCAGTATTTT
.,TRBV5-1,TRBJ1-4,once,CASSLLGHHDEKLFF,TGCGCCAGCAGCTTACTAGGACATCATGATGAAAAACTGTTTTTT
.,TRBV7-9,TRBJ2-2,.,CASSSEAVGELFF,TGTGCCAGCAGCTCTGAGGCTGTCGGGGAGCTGTTTTTT
.,TRBV6-6,TRBJ1-1,.,CASTSDRNTEAFF,TGTGCCAGCACCTCCGACAGGAACACTGAAGCTTTCTTT
.,TRBV2,TRBJ2-6,once,CASSGQLSGANVLTF,TGTGCCAGCAGTGGGCAGCTCTCTGGGGCCAACGTCCTGACTTTC